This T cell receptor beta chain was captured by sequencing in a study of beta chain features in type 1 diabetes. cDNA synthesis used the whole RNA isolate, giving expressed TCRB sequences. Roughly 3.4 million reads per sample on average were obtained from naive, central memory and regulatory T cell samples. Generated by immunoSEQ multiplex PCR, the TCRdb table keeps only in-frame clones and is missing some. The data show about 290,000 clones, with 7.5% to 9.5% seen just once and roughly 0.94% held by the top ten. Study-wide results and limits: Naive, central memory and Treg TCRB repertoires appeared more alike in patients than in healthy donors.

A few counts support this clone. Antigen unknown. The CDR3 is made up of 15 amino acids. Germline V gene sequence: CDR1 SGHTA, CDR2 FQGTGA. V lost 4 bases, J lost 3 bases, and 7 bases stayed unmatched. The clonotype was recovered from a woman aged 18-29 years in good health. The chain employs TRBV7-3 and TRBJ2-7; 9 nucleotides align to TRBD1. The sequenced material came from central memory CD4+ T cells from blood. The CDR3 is CASSSAPGQGYEQYF. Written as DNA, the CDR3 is TGTGCCAGCAGCTCGGCCCCGGGACAGGGCTACGAGCAGTACTTC.